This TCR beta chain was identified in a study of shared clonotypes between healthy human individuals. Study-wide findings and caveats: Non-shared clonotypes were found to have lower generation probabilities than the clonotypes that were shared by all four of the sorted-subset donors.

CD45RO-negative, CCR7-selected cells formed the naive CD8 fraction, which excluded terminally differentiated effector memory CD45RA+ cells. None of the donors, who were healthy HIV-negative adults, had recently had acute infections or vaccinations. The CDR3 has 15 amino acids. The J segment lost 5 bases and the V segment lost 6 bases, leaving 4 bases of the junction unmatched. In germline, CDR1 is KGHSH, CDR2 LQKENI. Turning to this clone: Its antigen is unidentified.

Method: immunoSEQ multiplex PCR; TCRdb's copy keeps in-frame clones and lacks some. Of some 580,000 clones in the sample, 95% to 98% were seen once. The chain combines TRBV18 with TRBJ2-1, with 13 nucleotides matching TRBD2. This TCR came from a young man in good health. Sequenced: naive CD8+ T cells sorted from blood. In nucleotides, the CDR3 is TGTGCCAGCTCTCGCGGGACTAGCGGGGACAATGAGCAGTTCTTC. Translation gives CASSRGTSGDNEQFF.